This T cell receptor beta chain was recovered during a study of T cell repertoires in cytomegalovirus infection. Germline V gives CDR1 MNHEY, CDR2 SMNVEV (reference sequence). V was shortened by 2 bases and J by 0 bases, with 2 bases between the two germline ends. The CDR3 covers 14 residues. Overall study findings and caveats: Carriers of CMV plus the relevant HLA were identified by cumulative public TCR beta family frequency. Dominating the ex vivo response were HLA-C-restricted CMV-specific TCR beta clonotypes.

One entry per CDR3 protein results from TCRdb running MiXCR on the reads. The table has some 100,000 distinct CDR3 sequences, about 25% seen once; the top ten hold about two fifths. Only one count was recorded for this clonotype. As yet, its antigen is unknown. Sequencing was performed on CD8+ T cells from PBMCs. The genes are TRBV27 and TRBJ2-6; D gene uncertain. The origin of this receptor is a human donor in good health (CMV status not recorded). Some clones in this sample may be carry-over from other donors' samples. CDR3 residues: CASSLSSGANVLTF. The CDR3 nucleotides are TGTGCCAGCAGTTTAAGCTCTGGGGCCAACGTCCTGACTTTC.